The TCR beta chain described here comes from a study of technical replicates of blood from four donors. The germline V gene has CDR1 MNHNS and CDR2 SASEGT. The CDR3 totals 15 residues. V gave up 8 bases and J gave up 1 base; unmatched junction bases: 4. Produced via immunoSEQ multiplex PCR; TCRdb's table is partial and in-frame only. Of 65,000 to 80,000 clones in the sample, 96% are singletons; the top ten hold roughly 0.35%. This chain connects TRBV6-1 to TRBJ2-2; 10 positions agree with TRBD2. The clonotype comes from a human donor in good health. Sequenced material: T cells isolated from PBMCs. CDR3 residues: CASVRTSGNTGELFF. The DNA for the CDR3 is TGTGCCAGCGTTAGGACTAGCGGGAACACCGGGGAGCTGTTTTTT.